This TCR beta chain was captured in a study of PD-L1 blockade in urothelial cancer. Overall study: Between 0 and 3 prior chemotherapy regimens had been given to patients. Typically, measured as a median, blood samples had over 120,000 T cells. Analysis of blood occurred 3 weeks (second dose) and 6 weeks after treatment start.

This CDR3 is built from 15 residues. The V end was cut by 0 bases, the J end by 2 bases, with 11 bases between. Germline V gene lookup returns CDR1 MNHEY and CDR2 SVGAGI. The time point was: pretreatment peripheral blood. Patients each gave 1 to 8 samples, pretreatment and on-treatment. Sequenced by immunoSEQ multiplex PCR; TCRdb stores in-frame clones only, minus some. The sample shows around 130,000 clones, about 81% of them seen only once. Sequencing was performed on PBMCs, taken around atezolizumab (anti-PD-L1) treatment. The receptor comes from a man in his fifties with urothelial cancer. J is TRBJ2-7 and V is TRBV6-5; D uncertain. The chain's CDR3 is CASSYSARLAYEQYF. The CDR3 bases are TGTGCCAGCAGTTACTCGGCCCGCCTAGCCTACGAGCAGTACTTC.